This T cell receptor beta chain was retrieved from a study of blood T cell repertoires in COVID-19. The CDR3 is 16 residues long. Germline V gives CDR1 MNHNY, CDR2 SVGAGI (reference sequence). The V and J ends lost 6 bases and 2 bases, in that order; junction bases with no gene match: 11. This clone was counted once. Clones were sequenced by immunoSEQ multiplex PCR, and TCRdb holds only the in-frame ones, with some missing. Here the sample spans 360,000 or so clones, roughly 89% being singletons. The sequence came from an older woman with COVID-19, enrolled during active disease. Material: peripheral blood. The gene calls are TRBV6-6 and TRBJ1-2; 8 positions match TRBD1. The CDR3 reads CASSPDRGLGNYGYTF. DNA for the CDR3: TGTGCCAGCAGCCCAGACAGGGGTCTAGGCAACTATGGCTACACCTTC.